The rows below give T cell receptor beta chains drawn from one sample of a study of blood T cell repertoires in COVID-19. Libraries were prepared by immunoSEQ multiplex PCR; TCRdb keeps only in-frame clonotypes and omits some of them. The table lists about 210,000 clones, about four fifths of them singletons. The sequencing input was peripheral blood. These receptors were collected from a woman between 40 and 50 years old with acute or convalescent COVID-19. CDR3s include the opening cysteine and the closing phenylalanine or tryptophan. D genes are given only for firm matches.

TGTGCTAGTGGTTCCTCCTGGGGAGACTCTTTCGAGCAGTACTTC | CASGSSWGDSFEQYF | TRBJ2-7 | - | 15 | TRBV12-5
TGTGCCAGCAGCCCTCTCTCCGCGGGGGCGGCGGGCTATGGCTACACCTTC | CASSPLSAGAAGYGYTF | TRBJ1-2 | - | 17 | TRBV3-1/TRBV3-2
TGTGCCAGCAGTAAGGGACAGGGGAGGGAGGAGACCCAGTACTTC | CASSKGQGREETQYF | TRBJ2-5 | TRBD1 | 15 | TRBV25-1
TGTGCCATCCGTGCAGGGGGCGAAGCTCGGAGCTCCTACAATGAGCAGTTCTTC | CAIRAGGEARSSYNEQFF | TRBJ2-1 | TRBD1 | 18 | TRBV2
TGTGCCAGCAGACGGACACTATTTAGATCCTACGAGCAGTACTTC | CASRRTLFRSYEQYF | TRBJ2-7 | - | 15 | TRBV27
TGTGCCAGCGCGCCCGGGACTCGCGGAAACACCATATATTTT | CASAPGTRGNTIYF | TRBJ1-3 | - | 14 | TRBV14
TGCGCCAGCAGCTTGAGTGGACAGCAAGAGACCCAGTACTTC | CASSLSGQQETQYF | TRBJ2-5 | - | 14 | TRBV5-1
TGTGCCAGCAGCCGGACTAGCTCTGGGGCCAACGTCCTGACTTTC | CASSRTSSGANVLTF | TRBJ2-6 | TRBD2 | 15 | TRBV7-2
TGTGCCAGCTCCCCCCACAGAGAAACCTACGAGCAGTACTTC | CASSPHRETYEQYF | TRBJ2-7 | - | 14 | TRBV18
TGTGCCAGCACCCTCTCGACAGGGAATGGCTACACCTTC | CASTLSTGNGYTF | TRBJ1-2 | TRBD1 | 13 | TRBV2
TGTGCCAGCAGCCAGTGGGGGACAGGGCAATCGTCGGGCTACACCTTC | CASSQWGTGQSSGYTF | TRBJ1-2 | TRBD1 | 16 | TRBV7-9
TGTGCCAGCAGCCAAAGCCCAATAGCGGCGCTTAACAATGAGCAGTTCTTC | CASSQSPIAALNNEQFF | TRBJ2-1 | - | 17 | TRBV3-1/TRBV3-2
TGTGCCAGCAGTCTGTGGCCGGGGGGCGCGGGCTATGGCTACACCTTC | CASSLWPGGAGYGYTF | TRBJ1-2 | - | 16 | TRBV27
TGTGCCAGTGAACAGGGACTAGCCCAGCATTTT | CASEQGLAQHF | TRBJ1-5 | - | 11 | TRBV19
TGTGCCAGCTCTGAGGGGGCTAGTTGGGTCAATGAGCAGTTCTTC | CASSEGASWVNEQFF | TRBJ2-1 | TRBD1 | 15 | TRBV6-5
TGTGCCAGTCAATTCACCCTAGGGAGCGGAGGGGACACAGATACGCAGTATTTT | CASQFTLGSGGDTDTQYF | TRBJ2-3 | - | 18 | TRBV11-2
TGTGCCAGCAGTGACTCGGCGGGAGAGGTTGAGCAGTTCTTC | CASSDSAGEVEQFF | TRBJ2-1 | TRBD2 | 14 | TRBV6-4